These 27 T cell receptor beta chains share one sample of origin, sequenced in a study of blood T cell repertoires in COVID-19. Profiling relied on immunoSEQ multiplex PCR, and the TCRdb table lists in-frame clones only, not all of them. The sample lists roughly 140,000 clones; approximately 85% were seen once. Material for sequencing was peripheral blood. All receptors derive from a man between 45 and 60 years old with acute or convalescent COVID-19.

CDR3 residues: CASSLLAGGPGGGEQYF. CDR3 nucleotide sequence: TGTGCCAGCAGCTTATTAGCGGGAGGGCCGGGGGGCGGCGAGCAGTACTTC. The chain is built from TRBV7-6 and TRBJ2-7; 11 bases are a match to TRBD2. This CDR3 is built from 17 residues. CDR1 SGHVS and CDR2 FNYEAQ come from the germline V gene. V shed 2 bases, J shed 6 bases, and the junction held 12 bases outside the gene matches.

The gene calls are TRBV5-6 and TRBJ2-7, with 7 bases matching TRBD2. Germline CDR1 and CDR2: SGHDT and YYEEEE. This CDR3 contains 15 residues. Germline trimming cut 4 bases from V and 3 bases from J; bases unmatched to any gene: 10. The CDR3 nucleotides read TGTGCCAGCAGCCGGGCGGGGAGCGGGAACTACGAGCAGTACTTC. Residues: CASSRAGSGNYEQYF. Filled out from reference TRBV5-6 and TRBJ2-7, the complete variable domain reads DAGVTQSPTHLIKTRGQQVTLRCSPKSGHDTVSWYQQALGQGPQFIFQYYEEEERQRGNFPDRFSGHQFPNYSSELNVNALLLGDSALYLCASSRAGSGNYEQYFGPGTRLTVT.

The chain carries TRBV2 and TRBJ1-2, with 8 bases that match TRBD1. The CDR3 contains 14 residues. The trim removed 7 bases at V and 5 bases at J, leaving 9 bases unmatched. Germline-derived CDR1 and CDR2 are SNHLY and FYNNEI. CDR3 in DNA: TGTGCCAGCACATCTCAGGGGGCCCAATATGGCTACACCTTC. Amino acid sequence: CASTSQGAQYGYTF.

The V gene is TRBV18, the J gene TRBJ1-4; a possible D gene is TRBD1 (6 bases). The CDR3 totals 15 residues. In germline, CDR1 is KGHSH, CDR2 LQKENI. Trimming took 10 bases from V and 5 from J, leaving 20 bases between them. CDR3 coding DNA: TGTGCCACCTCCCGGGGGGCAGCTTCAAATGAAAAACTGTTTTTT. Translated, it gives CATSRGAASNEKLFF.

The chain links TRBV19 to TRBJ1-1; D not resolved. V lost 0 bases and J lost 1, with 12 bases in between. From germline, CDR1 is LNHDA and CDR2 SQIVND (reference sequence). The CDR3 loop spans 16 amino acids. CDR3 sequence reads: CASSIEAFPGNTEAFF. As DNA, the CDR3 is TGTGCCAGTAGTATAGAGGCCTTCCCAGGGAACACTGAAGCTTTCTTT.

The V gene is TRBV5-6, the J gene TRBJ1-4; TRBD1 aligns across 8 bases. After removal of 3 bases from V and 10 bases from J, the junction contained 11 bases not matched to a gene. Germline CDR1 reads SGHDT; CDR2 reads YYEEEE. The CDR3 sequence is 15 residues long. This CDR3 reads CASSSQGQAGSKLFF. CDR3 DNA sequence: TGTGCCAGCAGCTCCCAGGGACAGGCTGGTTCAAAACTGTTTTTT.

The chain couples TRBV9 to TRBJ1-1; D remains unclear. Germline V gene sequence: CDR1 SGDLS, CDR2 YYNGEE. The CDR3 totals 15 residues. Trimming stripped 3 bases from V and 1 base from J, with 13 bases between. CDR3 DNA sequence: TGTGCCAGCAGCGCTACTGGAGGTTGGAACACTGAAGCTTTCTTT. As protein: CASSATGGWNTEAFF.

The CDR3 nucleotides are TGTGCCAGCAGTCTTATTCAGGGATACGAGCAGTACTTC. This encodes CASSLIQGYEQYF. The genes are TRBV7-6 and TRBJ2-7; possible D gene TRBD1, 5 bases. Germline CDR1 SGHVS, CDR2 FNYEAQ. CDR3 size: 13 residues. The V end was cut by 6 bases, the J end by 4 bases, with 13 bases between.

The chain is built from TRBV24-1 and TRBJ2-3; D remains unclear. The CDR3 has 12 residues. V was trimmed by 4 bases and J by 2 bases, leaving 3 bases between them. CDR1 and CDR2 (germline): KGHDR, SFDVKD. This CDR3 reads CATSEYTDTQYF. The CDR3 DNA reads TGTGCCACCAGTGAGTACACAGATACGCAGTATTTT.

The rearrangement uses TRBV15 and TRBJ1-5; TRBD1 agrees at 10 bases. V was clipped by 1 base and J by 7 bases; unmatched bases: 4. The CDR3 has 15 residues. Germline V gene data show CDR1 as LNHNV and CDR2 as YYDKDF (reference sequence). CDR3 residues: CATSRGQGAVQPQHF. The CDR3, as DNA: TGTGCCACCAGCAGAGGACAGGGGGCTGTCCAGCCCCAGCATTTT. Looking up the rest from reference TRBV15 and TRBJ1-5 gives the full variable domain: DAMVIQNPRYQVTQFGKPVTLSCSQTLNHNVMYWYQQKSSQAPKLLFHYYDKDFNNEADTPDNFQSRRPNTSFCFLDIRSPGLGDTAMYLCATSRGQGAVQPQHFGDGTRLSIL.

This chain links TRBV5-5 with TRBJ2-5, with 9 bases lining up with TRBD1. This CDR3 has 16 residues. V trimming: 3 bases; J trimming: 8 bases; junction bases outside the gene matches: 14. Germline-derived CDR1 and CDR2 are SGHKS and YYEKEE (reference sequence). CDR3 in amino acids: CASSSRTGEEKATQYF. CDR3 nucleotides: TGTGCCAGCAGCTCTAGGACAGGGGAAGAGAAGGCTACCCAGTACTTC.

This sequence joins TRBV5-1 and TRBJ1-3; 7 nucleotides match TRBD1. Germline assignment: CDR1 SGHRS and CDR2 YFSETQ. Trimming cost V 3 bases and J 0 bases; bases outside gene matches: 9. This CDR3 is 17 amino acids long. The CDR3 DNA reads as TGCGCCAGCAGCTGGTCGGGACAGATTACCTCTGGAAACACCATATATTTT. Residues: CASSWSGQITSGNTIYF.

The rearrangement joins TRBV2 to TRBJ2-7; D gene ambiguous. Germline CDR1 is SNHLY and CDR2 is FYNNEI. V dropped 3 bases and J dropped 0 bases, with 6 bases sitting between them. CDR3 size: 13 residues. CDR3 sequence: CASSESYSYEQYF. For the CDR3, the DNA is TGTGCCAGCAGTGAGAGTTACTCCTACGAGCAGTACTTC.

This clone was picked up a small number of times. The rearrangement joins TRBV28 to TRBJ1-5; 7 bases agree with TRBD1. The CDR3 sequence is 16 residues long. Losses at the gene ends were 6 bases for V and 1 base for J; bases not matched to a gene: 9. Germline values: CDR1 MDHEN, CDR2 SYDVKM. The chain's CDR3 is CASRKHNRGSNQPQHF. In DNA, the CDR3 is TGTGCCAGCAGAAAACATAACAGGGGCAGCAATCAGCCCCAGCATTTT.

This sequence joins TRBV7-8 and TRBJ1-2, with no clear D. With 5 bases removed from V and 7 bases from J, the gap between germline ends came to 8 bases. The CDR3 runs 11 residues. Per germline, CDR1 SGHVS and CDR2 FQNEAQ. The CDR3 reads CASSAGFGYTF. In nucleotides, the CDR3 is TGTGCCAGCAGCGCCGGGTTTGGCTACACCTTC.

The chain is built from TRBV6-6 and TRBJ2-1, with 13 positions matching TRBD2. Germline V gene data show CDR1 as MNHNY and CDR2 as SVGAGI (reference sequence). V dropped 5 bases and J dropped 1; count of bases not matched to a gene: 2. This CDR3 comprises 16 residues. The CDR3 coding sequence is TGTGCCAGCAGTGGGACTAGCGGGGATTCCTACAATGAGCAGTTCTTC. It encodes CASSGTSGDSYNEQFF.

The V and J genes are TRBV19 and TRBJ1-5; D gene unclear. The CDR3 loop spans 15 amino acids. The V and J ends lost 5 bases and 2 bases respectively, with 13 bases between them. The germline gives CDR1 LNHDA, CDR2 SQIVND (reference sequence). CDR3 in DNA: TGTGCCAGTAGTCCCGAGGGTTCCCGCAATCAGCCCCAGCATTTT. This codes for CASSPEGSRNQPQHF.

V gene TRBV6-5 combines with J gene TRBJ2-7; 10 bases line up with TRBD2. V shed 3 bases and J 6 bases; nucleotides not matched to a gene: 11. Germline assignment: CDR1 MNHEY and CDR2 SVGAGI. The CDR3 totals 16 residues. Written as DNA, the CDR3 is TGTGCCAGCAGTTATGAGCGGACTAGCGGACCGGGCGAGCAGTACTTC. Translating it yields CASSYERTSGPGEQYF.

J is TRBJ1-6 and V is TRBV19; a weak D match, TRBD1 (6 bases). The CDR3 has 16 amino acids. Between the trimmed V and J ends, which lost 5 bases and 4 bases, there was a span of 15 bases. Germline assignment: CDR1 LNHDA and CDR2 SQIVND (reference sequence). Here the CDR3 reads CASSAGVRVYNSPLHF. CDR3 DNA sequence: TGTGCCAGTAGTGCAGGGGTAAGGGTTTATAATTCACCCCTCCACTTT.

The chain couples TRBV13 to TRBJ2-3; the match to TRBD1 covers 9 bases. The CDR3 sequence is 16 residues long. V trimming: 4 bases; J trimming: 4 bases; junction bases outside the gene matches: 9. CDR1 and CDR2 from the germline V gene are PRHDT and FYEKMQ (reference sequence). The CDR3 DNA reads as TGTGCCAGCAGCTCTCAGGACAGGGGATCGGCAGATACGCAGTATTTT. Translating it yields CASSSQDRGSADTQYF.

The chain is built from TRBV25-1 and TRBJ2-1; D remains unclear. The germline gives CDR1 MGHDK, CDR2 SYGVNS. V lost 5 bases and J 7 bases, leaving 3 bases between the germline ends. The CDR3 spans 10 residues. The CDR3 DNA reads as TGTGCCAGCAGTCAGAATGAGCAGTTCTTC. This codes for CASSQNEQFF.

This CDR3 is CASRGDRGNTEAFF. CDR3 nucleotides: TGTGCCAGCAGAGGCGACAGGGGGAACACTGAAGCTTTCTTT. This sequence joins TRBV6-5 and TRBJ1-1, with TRBD1 matching 8 bases. Germline V lookup: CDR1 MNHEY, CDR2 SVGAGI. There are 14 residues in the CDR3. Trimming cost V 6 bases and J 1 base; bases outside gene matches: 4.

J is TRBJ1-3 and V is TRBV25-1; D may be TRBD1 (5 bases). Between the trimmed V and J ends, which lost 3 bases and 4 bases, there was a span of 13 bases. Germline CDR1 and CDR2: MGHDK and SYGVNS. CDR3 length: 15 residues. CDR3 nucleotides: TGTGCCAGCAGTGACCCTGCCAGGGCCGGAAACACCATATATTTT. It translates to CASSDPARAGNTIYF.

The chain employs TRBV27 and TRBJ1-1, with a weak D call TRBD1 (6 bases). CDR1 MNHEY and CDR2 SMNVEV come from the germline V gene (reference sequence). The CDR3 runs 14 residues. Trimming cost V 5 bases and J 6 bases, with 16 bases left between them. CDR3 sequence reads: CASSGPDSLAEAFF. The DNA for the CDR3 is TGTGCCAGCAGTGGCCCGGACAGCTTAGCTGAAGCTTTCTTT.

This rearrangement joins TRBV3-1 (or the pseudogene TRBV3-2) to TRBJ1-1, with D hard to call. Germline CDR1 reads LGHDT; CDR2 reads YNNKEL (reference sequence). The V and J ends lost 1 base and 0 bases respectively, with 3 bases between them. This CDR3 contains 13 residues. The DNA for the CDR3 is TGTGCCAGCAGCCAAGTATTGAACACTGAAGCTTTCTTT. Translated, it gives CASSQVLNTEAFF.

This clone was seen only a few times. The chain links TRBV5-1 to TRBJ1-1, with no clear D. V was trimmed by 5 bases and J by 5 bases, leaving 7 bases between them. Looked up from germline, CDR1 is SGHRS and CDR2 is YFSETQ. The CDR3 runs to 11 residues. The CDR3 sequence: CASRGRTEAFF. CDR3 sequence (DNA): TGCGCCAGCAGGGGGAGGACTGAAGCTTTCTTT. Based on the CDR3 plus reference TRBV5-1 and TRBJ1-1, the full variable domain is KAGVTQTPRYLIKTRGQQVTLSCSPISGHRSVSWYQQTPGQGLQFLFEYFSETQRNKGNFPGRFSGRQFSNSRSEMNVSTLELGDSALYLCASRGRTEAFFGQGTRLTVV.

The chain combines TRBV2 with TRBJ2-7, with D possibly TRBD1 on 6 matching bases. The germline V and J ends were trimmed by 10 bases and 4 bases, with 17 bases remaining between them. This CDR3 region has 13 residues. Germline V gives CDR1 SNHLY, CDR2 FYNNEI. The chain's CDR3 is CATTQGIGYEQYF. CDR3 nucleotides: TGTGCCACGACACAGGGTATAGGGTACGAGCAGTACTTC.